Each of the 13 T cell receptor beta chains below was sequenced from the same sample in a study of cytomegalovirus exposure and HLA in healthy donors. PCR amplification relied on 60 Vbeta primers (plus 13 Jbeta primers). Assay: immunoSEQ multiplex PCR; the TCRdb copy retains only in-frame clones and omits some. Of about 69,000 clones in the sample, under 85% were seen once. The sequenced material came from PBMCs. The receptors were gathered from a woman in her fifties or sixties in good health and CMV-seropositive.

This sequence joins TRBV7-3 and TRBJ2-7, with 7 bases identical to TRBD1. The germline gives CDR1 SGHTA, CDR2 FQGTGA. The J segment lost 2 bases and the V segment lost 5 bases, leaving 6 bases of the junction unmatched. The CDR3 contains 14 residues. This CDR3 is CASSPGTVTYEQYF. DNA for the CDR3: TGTGCCAGCAGCCCCGGGACAGTAACCTACGAGCAGTACTTC.

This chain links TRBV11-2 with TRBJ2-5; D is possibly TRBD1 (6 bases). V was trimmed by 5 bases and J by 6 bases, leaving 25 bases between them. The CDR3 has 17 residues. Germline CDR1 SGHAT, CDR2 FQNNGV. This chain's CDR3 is CASSHHARQAQGKTQYF. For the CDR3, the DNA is TGTGCCAGCAGCCACCATGCGAGACAGGCCCAAGGGAAGACCCAGTACTTC.

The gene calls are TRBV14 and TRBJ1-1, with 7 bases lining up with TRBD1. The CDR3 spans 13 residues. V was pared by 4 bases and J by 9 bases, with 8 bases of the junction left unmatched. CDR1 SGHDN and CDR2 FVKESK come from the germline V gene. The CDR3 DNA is TGTGCCAGCAGCCGATCAGACAGGGCAAAAGCTTTCTTT. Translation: CASSRSDRAKAFF.

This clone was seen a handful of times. CDR3 residues: CSARVGTDTQYF. CDR3 nucleotides: TGCAGCGCCCGGGTTGGCACAGATACGCAGTATTTT. The gene calls are TRBV29-1 and TRBJ2-3; D is unresolved. Germline loops: CDR1 SQVTM, CDR2 ANQGSEA. This CDR3 comprises 12 residues. V lost 7 bases and J lost 1, with 9 bases in between.

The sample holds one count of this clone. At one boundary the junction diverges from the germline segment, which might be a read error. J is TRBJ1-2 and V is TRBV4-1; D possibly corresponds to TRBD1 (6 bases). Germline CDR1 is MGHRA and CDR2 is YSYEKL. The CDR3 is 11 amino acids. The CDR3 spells CASSQGGLPFF. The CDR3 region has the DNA TGCGCCAGCAGCCAGGGGGGGCTCCCCTTCTTC.

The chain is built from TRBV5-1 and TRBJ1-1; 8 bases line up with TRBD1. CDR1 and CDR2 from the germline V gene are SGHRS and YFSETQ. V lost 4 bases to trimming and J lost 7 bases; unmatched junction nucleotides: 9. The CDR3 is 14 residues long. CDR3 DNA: TGCGCCAGCAGCGTGGATCAGGGGGCCCGTGAAGCTTTCTTT. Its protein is CASSVDQGAREAFF.

The CDR3 spells CASSLPGGNYPYEQYF. CDR3 DNA sequence: TGTGCCAGCAGCTTACCGGGGGGCAATTACCCCTACGAGCAGTACTTC. The chain carries TRBV11-2 and TRBJ2-7; D possibly corresponds to TRBD2 (7 bases). Deletions cut 2 bases from V and 2 bases from J, with 16 bases between. CDR3 size: 16 residues. The V gene's germline CDR1 is SGHAT and CDR2 FQNNGV.

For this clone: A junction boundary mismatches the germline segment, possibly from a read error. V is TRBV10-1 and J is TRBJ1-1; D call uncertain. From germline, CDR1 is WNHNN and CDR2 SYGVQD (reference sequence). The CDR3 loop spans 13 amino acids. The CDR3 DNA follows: TGCGCCAGCAGTGAGTCTGTGAACAATGAAGCTTTCTTT. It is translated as CASSESVNNEAFF.

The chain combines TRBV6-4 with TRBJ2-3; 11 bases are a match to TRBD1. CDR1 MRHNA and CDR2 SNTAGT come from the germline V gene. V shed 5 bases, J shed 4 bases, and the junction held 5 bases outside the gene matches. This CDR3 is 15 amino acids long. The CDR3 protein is CASSSGQGAADTQYF. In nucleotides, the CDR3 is TGTGCCAGCAGTTCAGGACAGGGGGCAGCAGATACGCAGTATTTT.

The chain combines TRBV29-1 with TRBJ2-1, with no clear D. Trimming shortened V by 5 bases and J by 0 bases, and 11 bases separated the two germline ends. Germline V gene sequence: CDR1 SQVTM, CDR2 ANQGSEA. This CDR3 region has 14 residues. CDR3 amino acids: CSVTRVSSYNEQFF. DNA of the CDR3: TGCAGCGTTACTCGGGTCAGCTCCTACAATGAGCAGTTCTTC.

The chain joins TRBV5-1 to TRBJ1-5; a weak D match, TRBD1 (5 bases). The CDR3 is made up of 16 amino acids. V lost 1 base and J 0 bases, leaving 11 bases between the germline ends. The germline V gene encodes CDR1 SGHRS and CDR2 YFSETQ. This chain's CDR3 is CASSLRQGNSNQPQHF. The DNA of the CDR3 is TGCGCCAGCAGCTTGAGGCAGGGAAATAGCAATCAGCCCCAGCATTTT. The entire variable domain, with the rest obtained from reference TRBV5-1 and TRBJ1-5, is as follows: KAGVTQTPRYLIKTRGQQVTLSCSPISGHRSVSWYQQTPGQGLQFLFEYFSETQRNKGNFPGRFSGRQFSNSRSEMNVSTLELGDSALYLCASSLRQGNSNQPQHFGDGTRLSIL.

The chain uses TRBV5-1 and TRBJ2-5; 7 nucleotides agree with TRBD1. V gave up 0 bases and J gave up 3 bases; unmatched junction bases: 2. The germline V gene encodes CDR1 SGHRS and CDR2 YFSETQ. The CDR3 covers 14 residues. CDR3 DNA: TGCGCCAGCAGCTTGGTTGGGACAGAAGAGACCCAGTACTTC. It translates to CASSLVGTEETQYF.

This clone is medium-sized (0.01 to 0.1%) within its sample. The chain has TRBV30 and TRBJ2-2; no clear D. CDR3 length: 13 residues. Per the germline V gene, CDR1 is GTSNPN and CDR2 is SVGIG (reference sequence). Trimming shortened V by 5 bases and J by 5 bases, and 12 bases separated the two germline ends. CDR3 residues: CAWDVPETGELFF. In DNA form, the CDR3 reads TGTGCCTGGGATGTCCCGGAGACCGGGGAGCTGTTTTTT.